A selection of T cell receptor beta chains follows, all from one sample in a study of blood T cell repertoires in COVID-19. The data were produced by immunoSEQ multiplex PCR, yet TCRdb's version contains in-frame clones alone and is incomplete. The table lists about 270,000 clones, roughly 86% of them singletons. Material for sequencing was peripheral blood. These receptors all come from a middle-aged man with active or convalescent COVID-19. Each CDR3 is given with its conserved first and last residue. The D gene is left open where the match is weak. Size is stated for part of the rows, as once, few or many counts, or as a class when the clone is expanded.

TRBV5-5	NA	NA	16	CASSHWGGEGYTEAFF
TRBV15	TRBD1	NA	14	CATSRVTGHEPQHF
TRBV28	TRBD1	NA	15	CASSLSGQGNQPQHF
TRBV27	NA	NA	15	CASREYGRVTYEQYF
TRBV25-1	NA	NA	12	CASSEGANTQYF
TRBV27	TRBD1	NA	14	CASRPTGRGETQYF
TRBV24-1	NA	NA	14	CATSDPSQSYGYTF
TRBV7-9	TRBD2	NA	15	CASSLRAVAGTEQYF
TRBV5-1	TRBD2	NA	14	CASSRSSGRYEQYF
TRBV2	NA	NA	14	CASSGQGFPGELFF
TRBV4-1	TRBD2	once	18	CASSQVELAGSELKTQYF
TRBV28	TRBD1	NA	13	CASSTTRTGTQYF
TRBV2	TRBD2	NA	17	CASSEAVGLATYNEQFF
TRBV6-5	NA	once	16	CASSYSVRFANQPQHF
TRBV28	NA	NA	11	CASRTEDTQYF
TRBV7-9	TRBD1	NA	16	CASSFIAGQGIYEQFF
TRBV4-1	NA	NA	15	CASSQVGQPNSPLHF
TRBV5-1	TRBD1	NA	15	CASRVGQASTDTQYF
TRBV6-5	TRBD1	few	16	CASSYRLPQGENEQYF
TRBV5-6	NA	NA	13	CASSLVGGETQYF
TRBV28	NA	NA	18	CASNYQGAGAAVYNEQFF
TRBV19	NA	NA	11	CASALNEKLFF
TRBV5-1	NA	NA	16	CASSYTGPSSGNTIYF
TRBV19	TRBD2	NA	16	CASSKAGLGTTGELFF
TRBV9	NA	NA	15	CASSTYDRMDYGYTF
TRBV6-5	NA	few	14	CASRVRGSNTEAFF
TRBV28	NA	NA	12	CASSFSADTQYF